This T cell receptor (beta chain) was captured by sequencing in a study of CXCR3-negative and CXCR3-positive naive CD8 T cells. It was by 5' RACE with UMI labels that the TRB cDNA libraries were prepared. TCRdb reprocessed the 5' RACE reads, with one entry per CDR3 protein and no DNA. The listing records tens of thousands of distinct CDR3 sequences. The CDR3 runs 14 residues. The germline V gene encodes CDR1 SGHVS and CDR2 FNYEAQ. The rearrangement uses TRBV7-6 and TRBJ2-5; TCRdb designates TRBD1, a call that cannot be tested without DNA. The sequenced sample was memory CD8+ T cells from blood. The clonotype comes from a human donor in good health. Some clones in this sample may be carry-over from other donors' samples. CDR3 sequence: CASSLYGGPETQYF.